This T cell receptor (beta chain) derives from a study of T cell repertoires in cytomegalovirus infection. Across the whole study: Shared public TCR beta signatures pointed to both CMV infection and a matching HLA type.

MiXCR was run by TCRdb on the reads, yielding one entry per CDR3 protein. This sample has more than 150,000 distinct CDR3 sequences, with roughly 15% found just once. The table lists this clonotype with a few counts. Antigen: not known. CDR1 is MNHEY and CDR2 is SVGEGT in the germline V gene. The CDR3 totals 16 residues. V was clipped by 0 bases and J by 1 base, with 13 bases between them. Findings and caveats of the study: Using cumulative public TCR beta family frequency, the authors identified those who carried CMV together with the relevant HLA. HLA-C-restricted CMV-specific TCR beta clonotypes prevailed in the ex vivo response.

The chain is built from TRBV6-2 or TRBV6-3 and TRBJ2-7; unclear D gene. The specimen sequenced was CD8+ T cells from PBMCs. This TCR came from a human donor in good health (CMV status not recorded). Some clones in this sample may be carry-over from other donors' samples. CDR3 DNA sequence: TGTGCCAGCAGTTACTCGACTGTAACCGGGTCCTACGAGCAGTACTTC. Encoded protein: CASSYSTVTGSYEQYF.